This T cell receptor (beta chain) stems from a study of breast tumors, draining lymph nodes, adjacent tissues listed by TCRdb under 2016. For the study in its entirety: The study compared TCR beta repertoires across tumor, adjacent nontumor tissue and axillary lymph nodes from breast cancer patients. In human breast cancer, the study set out to assess how tumor, surrounding tissue and draining lymph node repertoires relate to one another and whether T cells might be exchanged between them.

Sequencing was performed on an Illumina HiSeq 2000. Multiplex PCR amplification was used to build the TCR beta chain libraries. The amplified TCR beta chain products were analyzed by high-throughput sequencing. Clones were called with MiXCR by TCRdb after fastp trimmed the public reads at Q25, and only in-frame beta chains were retained. CDR3 protein duplicates are merged, each entry listing the most common genes and DNA. The sample profile shows under 150,000 distinct CDR3 sequences; just under 20% of them were found once. The ten largest make up about 3.7% of the sample. The axillary draining lymph nodes of breast cancer patients were the source of the lymph node samples. From a lookup of the germline V gene, CDR1 and CDR2 are KGHDR and SFDVKD. Reading from cysteine to phenylalanine, the CDR3 counts 15 amino acids. Only CDR3 DNA remains: 45 bases, in frame from the first base. Summary of the overall study and its limitations: The similarity between tumor and nontumor tissue repertoires was significantly greater in luminal-like breast cancer than in basal-like breast cancer. The data were judged consistent with most tumor T cells deriving from the lymph node and then expanding within tumor tissue. Tumor T-cell repertoires showed less diversity than lymph node repertoires and more diversity than nontumor tissue repertoires, and tumor T-cell repertoires showed preferential V and J gene usage. The conclusion that tumor T cells originate in lymph nodes was framed as consistent with a hypothesis rather than directly demonstrated.

Comment on this clonotype: The target of this receptor is not known. A much larger clone differs by one base, so this may be a read error.

The sequence was obtained from a female donor with breast cancer. Some clones in this sample may be carry-over from other donors' samples. Recombination linked TRBV24-1 to TRBJ2-2, with a tentative D gene TRBD2 over 5 matching bases. Sequenced sample: axillary lymph node tissue. This receptor carries the CDR3 CATSDRGENTGELCF. Here is the DNA: TGTGCCACCAGTGATCGTGGGGAGAACACCGGGGAGCTGTGTTTT.